What follows describes a single T cell receptor beta chain. What it binds is unknown. Profiling relied on immunoSEQ multiplex PCR, and the TCRdb table lists in-frame clones only, not all of them. This table holds tens of thousands of clones, roughly 84% found once. This sample stems from a study of OX40 agonist ivuxolimab in advanced cancers. General study points: By week 6 at 0.1 to 3.0 mg/kg, blood CD4+ and CD8+ T cells had expanded clonally.

The TCR sequence derives from an adult with an advanced solid tumor such as melanoma, head and neck, liver or kidney cancer. The sample in question was CD4+ or CD8+ T cells sorted from blood, obtained in a trial of the OX40 agonist ivuxolimab.

CDR3 nucleotide sequence: TGTGCCAGCACCTATGGGGGGACTTGGAGCACCGGGGAGCTGTTTTTT. Translating gives CASTYGGTWSTGELFF. J is TRBJ2-2 and V is TRBV9; possible D gene TRBD2, 6 bases. The V gene lost 6 bases and the J gene lost 4 bases, with 19 bases spanning the gap. The CDR3 is 16 amino acids. From germline, CDR1 is SGDLS and CDR2 YYNGEE. The full variable domain, completed using reference TRBV9 and TRBJ2-2, is DSGVTQTPKHLITATGQRVTLRCSPRSGDLSVYWYQQSLDQGLQFLIQYYNGEERAKGNILERFSAQQFPDLHSELNLSSLELGDSALYFCASTYGGTWSTGELFFGEGSRLTVL.